These T cell receptor beta chains were read from a single sample in a study of technical replicates of blood from a handful of donors. Clones were sequenced by immunoSEQ multiplex PCR, and TCRdb holds only the in-frame ones, with some missing. This repertoire shows roughly 74,000 clones, roughly 90% found once; its top ten account for 0.39%. The source material was T cells isolated from PBMCs. These receptor sequences come from a human donor in good health. The CDR3 runs from the conserved cysteine through the conserved F or W. A D gene is named only where the DNA matches it firmly. For some rows the clone size is stated as once, few or many, or as a class when expanded; others skip it.

d_call	j_call	clone_size	v_call	cdr3_aa	cdr3_nt
.	TRBJ2-2	.	TRBV27	CASNPTNTGELFF	TGTGCCAGCAATCCAACAAACACCGGGGAGCTGTTTTTT
TRBD2	TRBJ2-7	.	TRBV7-2	CASSPRTSGNLYEQYF	TGTGCCAGCAGCCCTCGGACTAGCGGGAACCTCTACGAGCAGTACTTC
TRBD2	TRBJ2-2	.	TRBV7-3	CASSLGLASGTGELFF	TGTGCCAGCAGCTTGGGACTAGCGAGTGGGACCGGGGAGCTGTTTTTT
TRBD2	TRBJ2-3	.	TRBV5-1	CASSFPPGLGPTDTQYF	TGCGCCAGTAGTTTTCCTCCGGGACTAGGCCCCACAGATACGCAGTATTTT
.	TRBJ2-1	.	TRBV27	CASSFLYNEQFF	TGTGCCAGCAGTTTCCTATACAATGAGCAGTTCTTC
TRBD1	TRBJ2-7	.	TRBV25-1	CASSEPGQGAEQYF	TGTGCCAGCAGTGAACCGGGACAGGGTGCCGAGCAGTACTTC
.	TRBJ1-2	.	TRBV7-8	CASSLAKGVSYGYTF	TGTGCCAGCAGCTTAGCGAAGGGGGTCTCCTATGGCTACACCTTC
TRBD2	TRBJ2-5	.	TRBV7-7	CASSDKGLAGRETQYF	TGTGCTAGCAGCGACAAGGGACTAGCGGGAAGAGAGACCCAGTACTTC
TRBD2	TRBJ2-3	once	TRBV27	CASSPTSGRTYVLTDTQYF	TGTGCCAGCAGTCCGACTAGCGGGAGGACCTACGTCCTCACAGATACGCAGTATTTT
TRBD1	TRBJ2-6	.	TRBV5-4	CASSSGTGGYSGANVLTF	TGTGCCAGCAGCTCCGGGACAGGGGGATACTCTGGGGCCAACGTCCTGACTTTC
.	TRBJ2-2	.	TRBV6-5	CASSNRGTGELFF	TGTGCCAGCAGCAATAGGGGTACCGGGGAGCTGTTTTTT
TRBD2	TRBJ2-7	.	TRBV27	CASSLSLAGVHEQYF	TGTGCCAGCAGTTTAAGCCTAGCGGGAGTCCACGAGCAGTACTTC
TRBD2	TRBJ2-7	.	TRBV19	CASSIGAGGFDEQYF	TGTGCCAGTAGTATAGGTGCGGGAGGGTTCGACGAGCAGTACTTC
TRBD2	TRBJ2-3	.	TRBV7-9	CASSPGTSADTQYF	TGTGCCAGCAGCCCCGGGACTAGCGCAGATACGCAGTATTTT
.	TRBJ2-3	once	TRBV28	CASRPLGGRTDTQYF	TGTGCCAGCAGACCCCTCGGTGGGAGGACAGATACGCAGTATTTT
.	TRBJ2-5	.	TRBV28	CASTSSQSQETQYF	TGTGCCAGCACTAGTTCGCAGAGCCAAGAGACCCAGTACTTC
TRBD1	TRBJ2-7	.	TRBV30	CAWTGTGLGEQYF	TGTGCCTGGACTGGGACAGGGTTGGGTGAGCAGTACTTC
TRBD2	TRBJ2-5	.	TRBV27	CASSSRAASGILQETQYF	TGTGCCAGCAGTTCCCGAGCGGCCAGCGGGATTTTACAAGAGACCCAGTACTTC
.	TRBJ2-2	.	TRBV6-5	CASSYLRGELFF	TGTGCCAGCAGTTACCTCAGGGGGGAGCTGTTTTTT
.	TRBJ2-1	.	TRBV10-3	CAISESGRDSLYNEQFF	TGTGCCATCAGTGAGTCAGGACGGGACTCGCTATACAATGAGCAGTTCTTC
.	TRBJ2-7	.	TRBV10-3	CAISEPGSYEQYF	TGTGCCATCAGTGAGCCAGGATCCTACGAGCAGTACTTC
TRBD2	TRBJ2-5	.	TRBV7-2	CASSPGTSGRKETQYF	TGTGCCAGCAGCCCCGGGACTAGCGGGAGGAAAGAGACCCAGTACTTC
TRBD2	TRBJ2-1	.	TRBV19	CASSMGLAGVSEQFF	TGTGCCAGTAGTATGGGACTAGCGGGAGTTTCTGAGCAGTTCTTC
TRBD1	TRBJ1-1	.	TRBV5-6	CASSFGQGETAFF	TGTGCCAGCAGCTTCGGACAGGGGGAAACAGCTTTCTTT
.	TRBJ1-2	.	TRBV10-3	CAISSTGYSGYTF	TGTGCCATCAGTAGCACAGGGTACTCTGGCTACACCTTC
.	TRBJ2-5	.	TRBV19	CASGWTAQETQYF	TGTGCCAGCGGATGGACAGCCCAAGAGACCCAGTACTTC
.	TRBJ2-1	.	TRBV29-1	CSVESLTEPYNEQFF	TGCAGCGTTGAAAGTTTGACAGAACCATACAATGAGCAGTTCTTC
.	TRBJ1-2	once	TRBV11-1	CASSRTGLYGYTF	TGTGCCAGCAGCCGTACAGGGCTCTATGGCTACACCTTC
TRBD1	TRBJ2-2	.	TRBV19	CASSLSTGTTGELFF	TGTGCCAGTAGCCTTTCGACAGGGACCACCGGGGAGCTGTTTTTT
TRBD2	TRBJ2-1	.	TRBV11-3	CASSLPPSGIINYEQFF	TGTGCCAGCAGCTTACCTCCTAGCGGGATTATTAATTATGAGCAGTTCTTC
.	TRBJ2-7	.	TRBV19	CASSLAGSYEQYF	TGTGCCAGTAGTTTGGCGGGGTCCTACGAGCAGTACTTC
TRBD2	TRBJ2-7	.	TRBV9	CASSVGTSFLYEQYF	TGTGCCAGCAGCGTAGGGACTAGCTTTCTCTACGAGCAGTACTTC
TRBD2	TRBJ2-1	.	TRBV28	CASSLWASGSDEQFF	TGTGCCAGCAGTTTGTGGGCTAGCGGGAGCGATGAGCAGTTCTTC
TRBD1	TRBJ1-2	.	TRBV27	CASRSGQEVGYTF	TGTGCCAGCAGATCGGGACAGGAGGTTGGCTACACCTTC
.	TRBJ2-1	.	TRBV6-1	CASSEFGTEDFYNEQFF	TGTGCCAGCAGTGAATTTGGTACAGAGGACTTTTACAATGAGCAGTTCTTC
.	TRBJ1-2	.	TRBV21-1	CASTKKKFRVGYTF	TGTGCCAGCACCAAAAAGAAATTCAGGGTTGGCTACACCTTC
.	TRBJ1-4	.	TRBV2	CASRDTTNEKLFF	TGTGCCAGCAGGGACACAACTAATGAAAAACTGTTTTTT
.	TRBJ2-2	.	TRBV2	CASSEAAGTGELFF	TGTGCCAGCAGTGAAGCGGCAGGGACCGGGGAGCTGTTTTTT
TRBD1	TRBJ2-7	.	TRBV5-1	CASSREGTGNEQYF	TGCGCCAGCAGCCGGGAAGGGACAGGGAACGAGCAGTACTTC
TRBD1	TRBJ1-5	.	TRBV11-2	CASSLTGTGYQPQHF	TGTGCCAGCAGCCTTACCGGGACAGGGTATCAGCCCCAGCATTTT
.	TRBJ1-1	few	TRBV7-9	CASSLLDRGITEAFF	TGTGCCAGCAGCTTATTGGATCGGGGAATCACTGAAGCTTTCTTT
.	TRBJ1-1	.	TRBV7-3	CASSPQGPTEAFF	TGTGCCAGCAGCCCCCAGGGCCCCACTGAAGCTTTCTTT
TRBD1	TRBJ2-7	.	TRBV27	CASRSARGPYYEQYF	TGTGCCAGCAGGTCAGCAAGGGGGCCTTACTACGAGCAGTACTTC
TRBD1	TRBJ1-1	.	TRBV5-6	CASSLPGQENTEAFF	TGTGCCAGCAGCTTGCCGGGACAGGAAAACACTGAAGCTTTCTTT
TRBD2	TRBJ2-5	.	TRBV10-3	CAISPRGEETQYF	TGTGCCATCAGCCCACGGGGGGAGGAGACCCAGTACTTC
.	TRBJ1-5	.	TRBV4-1	CASSQGASQPQHF	TGCGCCAGCAGCCAAGGGGCCAGTCAGCCCCAGCATTTT
TRBD2	TRBJ2-7	.	TRBV10-2	CASSDTGTSGRYEQYF	TGCGCCAGCAGCGACACCGGGACTAGCGGGAGATACGAGCAGTACTTC
TRBD2	TRBJ2-7	.	TRBV2	CASSGTSGSHEQYF	TGTGCCAGCAGCGGGACTAGCGGGAGCCACGAGCAGTACTTC
TRBD1	TRBJ2-5	once	TRBV10-3	CAISESDRGPETQYF	TGTGCCATCAGTGAGAGCGACAGGGGACCAGAGACCCAGTACTTC
TRBD2	TRBJ2-5	.	TRBV7-8	CASSLPSGRGTQYF	TGTGCCAGCAGCCTCCCTAGCGGCCGGGGGACCCAGTACTTC
TRBD2	TRBJ2-3	.	TRBV7-8	CASSSLGTTFTDTQYF	TGTGCCAGCAGCTCTCTCGGGACTACATTCACAGATACGCAGTATTTT
TRBD1	TRBJ2-7	.	TRBV9	CASSVVGGQGYEQYF	TGTGCCAGCAGCGTAGTCGGCGGACAGGGTTACGAGCAGTACTTC
.	TRBJ1-2	.	TRBV4-2	CASLQQGHGGYTF	TGTGCCAGCCTACAGCAGGGACACGGAGGCTACACCTTC
.	TRBJ2-1	.	TRBV11-2	CASSLQTRAISYNEQFF	TGTGCCAGCAGCTTACAGACGAGGGCTATCTCCTACAATGAGCAGTTCTTC
TRBD2	TRBJ2-3	.	TRBV5-6	CASSFLPGLVFDTQYF	TGTGCCAGCAGCTTTCTACCGGGACTAGTATTCGATACGCAGTATTTT
.	TRBJ2-6	.	TRBV2	CASSDTRLGANVLTF	TGTGCCAGCAGCGATACTAGGCTTGGGGCCAACGTCCTGACTTTC
TRBD2	TRBJ2-2	.	TRBV28	CASSLPGLNTGELFF	TGTGCCAGCAGTTTACCGGGACTAAACACCGGGGAGCTGTTTTTT
.	TRBJ1-1	.	TRBV6-4	CASSRGTNTEAFF	TGTGCCAGCAGTAGGGGGACGAACACTGAAGCTTTCTTT
TRBD1	TRBJ1-3	.	TRBV28	CASSLETGGNGNTIYF	TGTGCCAGCAGTTTGGAGACAGGGGGAAATGGAAACACCATATATTTT
.	TRBJ1-2	.	TRBV30	CAWSTGGRSGYTF	TGTGCCTGGAGTACGGGGGGGCGCTCTGGCTACACCTTC